Listed below are T cell receptor beta chains from one sample, sequenced in a study of OX40 agonist ivuxolimab in advanced cancers. Method: immunoSEQ multiplex PCR; TCRdb's copy keeps in-frame clones and lacks some. This sample has about 41,000 clones, with approximately 80% found just once. Material: CD4+ or CD8+ T cells sorted from blood, obtained in a trial of the OX40 agonist ivuxolimab. These TCRs come from an adult with an advanced solid tumor such as melanoma, head and neck, liver or kidney cancer. CDR3s include the opening cysteine and the closing phenylalanine or tryptophan.

j_gene | v_gene | CDR3aa
TRBJ1-2 | TRBV11-2 | CASSREREIRIANYGYTF
TRBJ1-5 | TRBV7-2 | CASSLMSDSNQPQHF
TRBJ1-1 | TRBV30 | CAWSPGTGYTEAFF
TRBJ2-7 | TRBV28 | CASIPTSGSLEQYF
TRBJ2-7 | TRBV4-2 | CASSQETGGYEQYF
TRBJ2-5 | TRBV6-5 | CASRHTGKETQYF
TRBJ2-3 | TRBV18 | CASSPRLAGFTDTQYF
TRBJ1-1 | TRBV6-6 | CASSLRQGANTEAFF
TRBJ1-2 | TRBV2 | CASSRDNLRGYGYTF
TRBJ2-1 | TRBV15 | CATSRTKSGTSHTGPEQFF
TRBJ2-1 | TRBV7-2 | CASSLDRDDNEQFF
TRBJ1-1 | TRBV10-3 | CAIMRDRKNTEAFF
TRBJ1-1 | TRBV2 | CASSGAALMNTEAFF